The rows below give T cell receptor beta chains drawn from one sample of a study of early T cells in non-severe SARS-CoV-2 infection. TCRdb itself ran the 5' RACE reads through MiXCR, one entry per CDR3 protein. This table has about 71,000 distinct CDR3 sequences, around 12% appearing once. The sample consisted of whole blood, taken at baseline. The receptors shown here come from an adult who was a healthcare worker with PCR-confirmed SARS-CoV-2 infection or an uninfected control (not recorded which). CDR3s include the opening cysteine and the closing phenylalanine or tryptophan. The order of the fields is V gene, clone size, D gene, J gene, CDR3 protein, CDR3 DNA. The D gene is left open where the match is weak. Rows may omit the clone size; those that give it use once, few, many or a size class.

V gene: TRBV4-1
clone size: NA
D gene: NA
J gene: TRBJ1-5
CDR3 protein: CASSQEYRGNSNQPQHF
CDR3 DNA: TGCGCCAGCAGCCAAGAGTATCGGGGAAATAGCAATCAGCCCCAGCATTTT

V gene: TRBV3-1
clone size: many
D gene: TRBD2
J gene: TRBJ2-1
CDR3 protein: CASSQPGTSGGPYNEQFF
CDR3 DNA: TGTGCCAGCAGCCAACCCGGGACTAGCGGGGGGCCTTACAATGAGCAGTTCTTC

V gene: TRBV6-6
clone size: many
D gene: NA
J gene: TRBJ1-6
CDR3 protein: CASSHREGDNSPLHF
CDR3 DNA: TGTGCCAGCAGTCACAGGGAAGGGGATAATTCACCCCTCCACTTT

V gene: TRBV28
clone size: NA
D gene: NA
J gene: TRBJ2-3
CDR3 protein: CASSVTGGDTQYF
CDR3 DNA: TGTGCCAGCAGTGTGACAGGTGGGGATACGCAGTATTTT

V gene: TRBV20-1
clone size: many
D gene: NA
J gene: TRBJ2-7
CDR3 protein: CSARDEGQGGYISEQYF
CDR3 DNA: TGCAGTGCTAGAGATGAAGGCCAGGGCGGTTATATCTCCGAGCAGTACTTC

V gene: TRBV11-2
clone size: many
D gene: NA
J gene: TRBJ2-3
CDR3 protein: CASSFSTDTQYF
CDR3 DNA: TGTGCCAGCAGCTTCAGCACAGATACGCAGTATTTT

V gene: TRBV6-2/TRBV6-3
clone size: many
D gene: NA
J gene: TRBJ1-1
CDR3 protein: CASYWGTEAFF
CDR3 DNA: TGTGCCAGTTATTGGGGTACTGAAGCTTTCTTT

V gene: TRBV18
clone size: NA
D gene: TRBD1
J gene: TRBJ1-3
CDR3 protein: CASSEGTGPGNTIYF
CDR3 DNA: TGTGCCAGCTCAGAAGGGACAGGACCTGGAAACACCATATATTTT

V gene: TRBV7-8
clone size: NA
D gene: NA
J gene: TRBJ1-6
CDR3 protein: CASSLGGHVSFYNSPLHF
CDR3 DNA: TGTGCCAGCAGCTTAGGGGGACACGTATCCTTCTATAATTCACCCCTCCACTTT

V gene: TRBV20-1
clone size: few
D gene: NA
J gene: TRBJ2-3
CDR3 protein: CSAREQTDTQYF
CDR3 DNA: TGCAGTGCTAGAGAACAGACAGATACGCAGTATTTT

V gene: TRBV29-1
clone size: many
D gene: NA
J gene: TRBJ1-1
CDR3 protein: CSVVPAFKEGTEAFF
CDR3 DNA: TGCAGCGTTGTTCCGGCCTTTAAGGAAGGGACTGAAGCTTTCTTT

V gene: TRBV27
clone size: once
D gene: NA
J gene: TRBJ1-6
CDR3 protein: CASRNPGQTVYSPLHF
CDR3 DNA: TGTGCCAGCAGGAATCCAGGACAGACCGTTTACTCACCCCTCCACTTT

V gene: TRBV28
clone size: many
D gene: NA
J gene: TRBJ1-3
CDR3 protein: CASSLKFETGFPGNTIYF
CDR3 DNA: TGTGCCAGCAGTTTGAAGTTCGAGACAGGATTTCCTGGAAACACCATATATTTT

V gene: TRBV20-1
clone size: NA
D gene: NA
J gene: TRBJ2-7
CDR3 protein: CSARVPKAPYEQYF
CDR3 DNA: TGCAGTGCTAGAGTGCCGAAAGCGCCCTACGAGCAGTACTTC

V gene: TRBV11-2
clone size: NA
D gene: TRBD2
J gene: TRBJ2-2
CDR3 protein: CASSLVASAGHTGELFF
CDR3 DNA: TGTGCCAGCAGCTTAGTGGCCTCAGCGGGACACACCGGGGAGCTGTTTTTT

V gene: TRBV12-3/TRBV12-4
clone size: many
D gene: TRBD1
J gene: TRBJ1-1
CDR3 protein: CASSLRQGATEAFF
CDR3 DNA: TGTGCCAGCAGCCTAAGACAGGGGGCCACTGAAGCTTTCTTT

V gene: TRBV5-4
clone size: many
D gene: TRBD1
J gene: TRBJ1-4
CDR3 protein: CASSSQGLNEKLFF
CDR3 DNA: TGTGCCAGCAGCTCACAGGGGCTTAATGAAAAACTGTTTTTT

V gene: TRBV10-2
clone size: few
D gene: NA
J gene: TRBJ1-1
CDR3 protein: CASGRTNGFF
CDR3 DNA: TGCGCCAGCGGTAGGACCAACGGTTTCTTT

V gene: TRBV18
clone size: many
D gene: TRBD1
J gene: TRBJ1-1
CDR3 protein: CASSMTGVNTEAFF
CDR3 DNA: TGTGCCAGCTCAATGACAGGGGTAAACACTGAAGCTTTCTTT

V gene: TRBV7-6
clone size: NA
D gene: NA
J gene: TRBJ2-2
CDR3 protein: CASSLVPEFANTGEPFF
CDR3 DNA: TGTGCCAGCAGCTTAGTGCCGGAGTTCGCGAACACCGGGGAGCCGTTTTTT

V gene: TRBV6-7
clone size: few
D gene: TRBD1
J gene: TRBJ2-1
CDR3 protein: CASSLYSTPGQGEGEQFF
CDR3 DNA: TGTGCCAGCAGTTTATACAGCACTCCGGGACAGGGGGAAGGTGAGCAGTTCTTC

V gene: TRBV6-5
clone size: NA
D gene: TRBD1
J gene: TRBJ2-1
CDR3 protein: CASNPRDRGSYNEQFF
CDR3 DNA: TGTGCCAGCAATCCCCGGGACAGGGGCTCCTACAATGAGCAGTTCTTC

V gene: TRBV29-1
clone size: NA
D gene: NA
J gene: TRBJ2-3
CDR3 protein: CSVGTDSTDTQYF
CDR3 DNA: TGCAGCGTTGGAACAGATAGCACAGATACGCAGTATTTT

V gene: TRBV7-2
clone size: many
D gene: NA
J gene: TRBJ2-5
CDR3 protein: CASSFSPALETQYF
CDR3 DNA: TGTGCCAGCAGCTTCTCCCCCGCTTTGGAGACCCAGTACTTC

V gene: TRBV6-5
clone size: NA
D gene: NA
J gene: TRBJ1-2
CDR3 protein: CASSKREGYGYTF
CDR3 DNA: TGTGCCAGCAGTAAGCGCGAGGGGTATGGCTACACCTTC

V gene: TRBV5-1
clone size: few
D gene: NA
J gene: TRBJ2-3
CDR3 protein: CASSPGGGNPTDTQYF
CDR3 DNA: TGCGCCAGCAGCCCCGGTGGTGGTAATCCCACAGATACGCAGTATTTT

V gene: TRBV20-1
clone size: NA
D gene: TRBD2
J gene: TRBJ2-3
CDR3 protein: CSARDPGGASLSGPDTQYF
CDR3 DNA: TGCAGTGCTAGAGATCCGGGGGGGGCATCACTTTCGGGCCCAGATACGCAGTATTTT

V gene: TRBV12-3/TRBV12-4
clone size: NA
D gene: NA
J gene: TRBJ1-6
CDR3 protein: CASSLADGASPLHF
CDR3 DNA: TGTGCCAGCAGTTTGGCGGATGGAGCATCACCCCTCCACTTT

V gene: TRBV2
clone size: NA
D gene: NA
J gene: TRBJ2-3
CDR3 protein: CASSSRMGQDTDTQYF
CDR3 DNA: TGTGCCAGCAGTTCAAGGATGGGACAAGACACAGATACGCAGTATTTT

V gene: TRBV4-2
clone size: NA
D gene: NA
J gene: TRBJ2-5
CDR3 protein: CASSQEAGRQETQYF
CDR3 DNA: TGTGCCAGCAGCCAAGAGGCAGGAAGACAAGAGACCCAGTACTTC

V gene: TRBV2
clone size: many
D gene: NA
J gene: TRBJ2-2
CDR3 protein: CASSVAGNTGELFF
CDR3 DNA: TGTGCCAGCAGTGTGGCAGGCAACACCGGGGAGCTGTTTTTT

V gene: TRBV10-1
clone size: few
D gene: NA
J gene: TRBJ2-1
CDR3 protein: CATPYSAYNEQFF
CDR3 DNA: TGCGCCACCCCTTACTCGGCCTACAATGAGCAGTTCTTC

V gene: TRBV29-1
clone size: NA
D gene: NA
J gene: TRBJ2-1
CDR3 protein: CSVEGYSLYEQFF
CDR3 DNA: TGCAGCGTTGAAGGTTACAGCCTTTATGAGCAGTTCTTC

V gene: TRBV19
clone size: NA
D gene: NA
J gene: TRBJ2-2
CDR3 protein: CASSIQQANTGELFF
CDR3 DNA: TGTGCCAGTAGTATACAACAGGCAAACACCGGGGAGCTGTTTTTT

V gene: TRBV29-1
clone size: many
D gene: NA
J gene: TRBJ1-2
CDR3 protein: CSVDKGAGEGYGYTF
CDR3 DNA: TGCAGCGTTGATAAAGGGGCAGGGGAGGGCTATGGCTACACCTTC

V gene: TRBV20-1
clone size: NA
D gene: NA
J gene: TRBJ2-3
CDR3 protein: CSARGHFTDTQYF
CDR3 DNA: TGCAGTGCTAGAGGTCATTTCACAGATACGCAGTATTTT

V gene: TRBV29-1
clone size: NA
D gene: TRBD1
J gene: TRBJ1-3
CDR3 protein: CSAGQGGNTIYF
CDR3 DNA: TGCAGCGCAGGACAGGGGGGAAACACCATATATTTT

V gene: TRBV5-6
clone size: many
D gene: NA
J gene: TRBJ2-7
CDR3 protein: CASRRRPGGSSYEQYF
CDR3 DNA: TGTGCCAGCAGGCGGCGGCCCGGGGGAAGCTCCTACGAGCAGTACTTC

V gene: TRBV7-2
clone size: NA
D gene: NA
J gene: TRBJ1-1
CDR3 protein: CASSFRQTNTEAFF
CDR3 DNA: TGTGCCAGCAGCTTTAGACAGACGAACACTGAAGCTTTCTTT

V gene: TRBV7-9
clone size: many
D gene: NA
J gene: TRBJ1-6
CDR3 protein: CASSLRPENSPLHF
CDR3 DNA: TGTGCCAGCAGCTTAAGGCCCGAGAATTCACCCCTCCACTTT

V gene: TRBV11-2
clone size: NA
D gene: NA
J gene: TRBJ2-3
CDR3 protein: CASSEQRADTQYF
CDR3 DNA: TGTGCCAGCAGCGAACAGAGGGCAGATACGCAGTATTTT

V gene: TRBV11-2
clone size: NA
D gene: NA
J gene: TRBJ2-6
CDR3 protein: CASSQAASGANVLTF
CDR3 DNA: TGTGCCAGCAGCCAGGCGGCCTCTGGGGCCAACGTCCTGACTTTC

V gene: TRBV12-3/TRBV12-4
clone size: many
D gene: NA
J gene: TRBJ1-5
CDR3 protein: CASSLVADRGDSNQPQHF
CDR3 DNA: TGTGCCAGCAGTTTGGTAGCCGACCGGGGAGATAGCAATCAGCCCCAGCATTTT

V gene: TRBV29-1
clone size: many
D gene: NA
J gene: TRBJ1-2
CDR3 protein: CSTVERRTISGYTF
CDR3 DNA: TGCAGCACCGTAGAAAGGAGAACTATCTCTGGCTACACCTTC

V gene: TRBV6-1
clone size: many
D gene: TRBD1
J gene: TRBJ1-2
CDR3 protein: CASSEVGDHRGAYYGYTF
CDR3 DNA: TGTGCCAGCAGTGAAGTTGGGGACCACAGGGGTGCCTACTATGGCTACACCTTC

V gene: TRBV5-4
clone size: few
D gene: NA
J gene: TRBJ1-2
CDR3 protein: CASSLYPDYGYTF
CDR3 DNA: TGTGCCAGCAGCTTGTATCCAGACTATGGCTACACCTTC

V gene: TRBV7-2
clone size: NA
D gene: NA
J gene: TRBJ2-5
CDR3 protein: CASSLWGAGIETQYF
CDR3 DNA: TGTGCCAGCAGCCTATGGGGGGCCGGGATAGAGACCCAGTACTTC

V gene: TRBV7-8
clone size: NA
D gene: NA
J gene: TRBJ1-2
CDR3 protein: CASSLSQGASYGYTF
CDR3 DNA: TGTGCCAGCAGCTTGAGTCAGGGAGCGAGCTATGGCTACACCTTC

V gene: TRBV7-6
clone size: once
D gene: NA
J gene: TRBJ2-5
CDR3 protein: CASSRRGEPGTVQETQYF
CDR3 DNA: TGTGCCAGCAGCCGCCGCGGGGAACCCGGGACGGTCCAAGAGACCCAGTACTTC

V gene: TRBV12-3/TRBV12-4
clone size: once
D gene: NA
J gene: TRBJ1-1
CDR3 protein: CASSADRRNTEAFF
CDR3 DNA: TGTGCCAGCAGCGCAGACAGAAGGAACACTGAAGCTTTCTTT

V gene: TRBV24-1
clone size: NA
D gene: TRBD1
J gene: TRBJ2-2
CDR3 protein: CATSDPGQDTGELFF
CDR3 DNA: TGTGCCACCAGTGATCCGGGACAGGACACCGGGGAGCTGTTTTTT

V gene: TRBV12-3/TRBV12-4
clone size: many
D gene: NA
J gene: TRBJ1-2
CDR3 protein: CASSFSGRVGGYTF
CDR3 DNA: TGTGCCAGCAGTTTTAGTGGGCGGGTTGGTGGCTACACCTTC

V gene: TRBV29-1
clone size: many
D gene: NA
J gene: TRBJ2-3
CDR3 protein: CSVDKGADTQYF
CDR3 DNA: TGCAGCGTTGATAAGGGGGCAGATACGCAGTATTTT

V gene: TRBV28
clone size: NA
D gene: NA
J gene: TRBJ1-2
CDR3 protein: CASSFARTDGYTF
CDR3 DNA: TGTGCCAGCAGTTTTGCCCGGACAGATGGCTACACCTTC

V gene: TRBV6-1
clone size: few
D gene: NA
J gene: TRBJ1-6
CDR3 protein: CASSEALALNSPLHF
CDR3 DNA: TGTGCCAGCAGTGAAGCGCTGGCCCTTAATTCACCCCTCCACTTT